This T cell receptor (beta chain) emerged from a study of B cell selection in AIRE deficiency. Study-level results: AIRE-deficient Tconv and Treg repertoires matched healthy donors in TCRBV, CDR3 length, diversity. About 30.6% of healthy-shared Treg sequences were found among patient Tconv cells. Of more than 3,000 shared Treg TCRbeta sequences, over 25% were healthy-only, just under 9.5% patient-only.

Conventional CD4 T cells were sorted as CD4+CD127+ cells. The germline V gene has CDR1 LNHDA and CDR2 SQIVND (reference sequence). Trimming stripped 5 bases from V and 0 bases from J, with 13 bases between. This CDR3 contains 15 residues. Under the authors' procedure: About 99,000 patient and 1.3x10^5 or so healthy donor in-frame TCRbeta sequences came from conventional T cells. The assay was immunoSEQ multiplex PCR, and TCRdb's table has in-frame clones only and misses some. V, J and clone size are those of that table, while D and trimming were read from the DNA. The data hold under 25,000 clones, with 97% observed a single time. Concerning this clone: What it binds is unknown.

This sequence joins TRBV19 and TRBJ1-1, with D unresolved. Sequencing was done on a sample of conventional CD4+ T cells sorted from PBMCs. The receptor was derived from a human donor with AIRE deficiency. This CDR3 reads CASSPRTNMNTEAFF. The CDR3 region has the DNA TGTGCCAGTAGTCCCCGGACTAATATGAACACTGAAGCTTTCTTT.